Given below is one T cell receptor beta chain in context. The sample belongs to a study of blood T cell repertoires in COVID-19. On the study more broadly: Sites across the United States, Italy and Spain contributed samples from acute and convalescent COVID-19.

As handled by the study authors: Nucleated cell number was recorded as an estimate derived from reference gene primer amplification. Clones were read by immunoSEQ multiplex PCR, and TCRdb kept only the in-frame ones, dropping some. V and J calls and clone size are copied from that table; D and trimming were computed from the DNA. The sample has 250,000 or so clones; 86% are singletons. The CDR3 consists of 15 residues. The ends were cut back, 1 base at V and 2 bases at J, with 12 bases in the middle. Germline values: CDR1 SGHNT, CDR2 YYREEE (reference sequence). The J gene is TRBJ1-1, the V gene TRBV5-4; D uncertain. Sequenced: peripheral blood. The source is a man aged 25-45 years with active or convalescent COVID-19. The CDR3 protein is CASSLSQAGNTEAFF. The CDR3 DNA follows: TGTGCCAGCAGCTTGTCTCAGGCGGGTAACACTGAAGCTTTCTTT.